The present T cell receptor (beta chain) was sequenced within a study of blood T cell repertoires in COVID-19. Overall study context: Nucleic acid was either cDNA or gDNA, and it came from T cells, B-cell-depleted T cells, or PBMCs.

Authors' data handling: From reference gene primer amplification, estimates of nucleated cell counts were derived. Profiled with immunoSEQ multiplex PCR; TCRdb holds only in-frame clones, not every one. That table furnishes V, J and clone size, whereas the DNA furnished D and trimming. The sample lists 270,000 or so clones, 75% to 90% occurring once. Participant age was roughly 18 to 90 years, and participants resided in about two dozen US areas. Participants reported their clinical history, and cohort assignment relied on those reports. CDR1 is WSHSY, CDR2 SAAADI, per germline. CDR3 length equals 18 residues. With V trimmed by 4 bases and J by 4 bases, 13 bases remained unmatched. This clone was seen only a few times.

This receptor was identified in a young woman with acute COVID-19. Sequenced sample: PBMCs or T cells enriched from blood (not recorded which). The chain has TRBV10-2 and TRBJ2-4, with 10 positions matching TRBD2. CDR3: CASSVRLAGDQRKNIQYF. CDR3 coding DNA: TGCGCCAGCAGTGTGAGGCTAGCGGGAGACCAAAGAAAAAACATTCAGTACTTC.